Here is one TCR beta chain with its context. These data originate in a study of blood T cell repertoires in COVID-19. Study-wide context: Researchers got acute and convalescent COVID-19 samples from the United States, Italy and Spain. Sources were T cells, B-cell-depleted T cells, or PBMCs; the material itself was cDNA or gDNA.

In the original workflow: Estimation of nucleated cell counts was performed using reference gene primer amplification. Using immunoSEQ multiplex PCR, the repertoire was profiled, and TCRdb retains in-frame clones only, with some absent. The V and J calls and clone size were taken over from that table, and D and trimming were inferred from the DNA. The sample contains about 88,000 clones, roughly 90% of which appear only once. Germline CDR1 reads LGHDT; CDR2 reads YNNKEL (reference sequence). The CDR3 is made up of 15 amino acids. With V trimmed by 2 bases and J by 5 bases, 4 bases remained unmatched.

The sequence came from an elderly woman with acute or convalescent COVID-19. The rearrangement uses TRBV3-1 (or the pseudogene TRBV3-2) and TRBJ2-3, with TRBD2 matching over 10 bases. Material for sequencing was peripheral blood. The CDR3 DNA is TGTGCCAGCAGCCAACTAGCGGGAGAAGGAGATACGCAGTATTTT. This translates into CASSQLAGEGDTQYF.